Below, 25 T cell receptor beta chains from the same sample are listed, as sequenced in a study of control samples from healthy donors and cancer patients. Assay used: immunoSEQ multiplex PCR; TCRdb lists only in-frame clones, some missing. This sample has fewer than 200,000 clones, with about 86% found just once. The specimen was blood. All receptors come from a woman in her 30s in good health.

The chain combines TRBV9 with TRBJ1-1; perhaps TRBD1 as D (5 bases). V was clipped by 3 bases and J by 0 bases, with 9 bases between them. Germline-derived CDR1 and CDR2 are SGDLS and YYNGEE. The CDR3 spans 14 residues. CDR3 in DNA: TGTGCCAGCAGCGCCACAGGCTTGAACACTGAAGCTTTCTTT. Protein sequence: CASSATGLNTEAFF.

V gene TRBV20-1 combines with J gene TRBJ1-1; 7 nucleotides match TRBD1. J lost 1 base, V lost 3 bases, and 5 bases had no gene match. In germline, CDR1 is DFQATT, CDR2 SNEGSKA (reference sequence). CDR3 size: 14 residues. In DNA, the CDR3 is TGCAGTGCTAGTTTCAGGGGGTGGAACACTGAAGCTTTCTTT. Its translation: CSASFRGWNTEAFF.

The chain carries TRBV6-5 and TRBJ2-4, with 9 bases matching TRBD2. The CDR3 length is 14 residues. J was trimmed by 8 bases and V by 3 bases; bases with no gene match: 5. CDR1 and CDR2 (germline): MNHEY, SVGAGI. The CDR3, as DNA: TGTGCCAGCAGTTATAGCGGGAGAGGACACATTCAGTACTTC. It translates to CASSYSGRGHIQYF.

The chain combines TRBV29-1 with TRBJ1-4; TRBD1 matches at 8 bases. In germline, CDR1 is SQVTM, CDR2 ANQGSEA. The CDR3 loop spans 15 amino acids. V lost 7 bases and J lost 2; bases outside the gene matches: 9. CDR3 sequence (DNA): TGCAGCGCCACGGCAGACAGGGGTACTAATGAAAAACTGTTTTTT. Its translation: CSATADRGTNEKLFF.

The gene calls are TRBV19 and TRBJ2-7, with 11 bases that match TRBD1. The CDR3 spans 14 residues. Germline V lookup: CDR1 LNHDA, CDR2 SQIVND (reference sequence). V was pared by 5 bases and J by 3 bases, with 3 bases of the junction left unmatched. CDR3 DNA: TGTGCCAGTAGTCCGGACAGGGGGCTCTACGAGCAGTACTTC. Translating gives CASSPDRGLYEQYF.

This clone has only a few counts. The CDR3 reads CASSLAADVGYEQYV. The CDR3 region has the DNA TGTGCCAGCAGCTTGGCAGCGGACGTGGGATACGAGCAGTACGTC. This rearrangement joins TRBV5-5 to TRBJ2-7; TRBD2 is a possible D gene (5 bases). In germline, CDR1 is SGHKS, CDR2 YYEKEE (reference sequence). V was shortened by 0 bases and J by 4 bases, with 14 bases between the two germline ends. CDR3 length: 15 residues.

The CDR3 coding sequence is TGTGCCAGCAGCTCTACCCGCACAGGGAAATCACCCCTCCACTTT. Translation: CASSSTRTGKSPLHF. The genes are TRBV7-9 and TRBJ1-6; possibly TRBD1 for D (6 bases). The V and J ends lost 4 bases and 10 bases respectively, with 17 bases between them. Germline loops: CDR1 SEHNR, CDR2 FQNEAQ (reference sequence). This CDR3 is built from 15 residues.

The genes are TRBV14 and TRBJ1-2, with a possible D match to TRBD1 (5 bases). CDR1 and CDR2 from the germline V gene are SGHDN and FVKESK. The CDR3 length is 15 residues. Trimming left V 5 bases short and J 5 bases short, with 18 bases between. The CDR3 loop reads CASSEGTVWAYGYTF. DNA for the CDR3: TGTGCCAGCAGCGAAGGGACGGTCTGGGCTTATGGCTACACCTTC.

The chain couples TRBV27 to TRBJ2-5; D could derive from TRBD1 or TRBD2 (5 bases each). V dropped 10 bases and J dropped 2 bases, with 14 bases sitting between them. CDR3 length equals 13 residues. Germline V gene lookup returns CDR1 MNHEY and CDR2 SMNVEV (reference sequence). CDR3 sequence reads: CATGPTVQETQYF. Here the CDR3 DNA reads TGTGCCACGGGACCGACGGTTCAAGAGACCCAGTACTTC.

The chain recombines TRBV10-3 with TRBJ2-7; tentatively, D is TRBD2 (6 bases). The CDR3 totals 18 residues. Trimming took 5 bases from V and 0 from J, leaving 23 bases between them. Germline values: CDR1 ENHRY, CDR2 SYGVKD. This CDR3 reads CAISLTWVRAGSSYEQYF. The CDR3 coding sequence is TGTGCCATCAGTCTGACCTGGGTTAGAGCGGGTAGCTCCTACGAGCAGTACTTC.

The chain couples TRBV7-6 to TRBJ2-4; 8 bases line up with TRBD2. V was pared by 1 base and J by 0 bases, with 11 bases of the junction left unmatched. Germline CDR1 reads SGHVS; CDR2 reads FNYEAQ. This CDR3 is 19 amino acids long. CDR3 bases: TGTGCCAGCAGCTTAGTTTCGGGACTAGACGATCGAGCCAAAAACATTCAGTACTTC. Translation gives CASSLVSGLDDRAKNIQYF.

This chain uses TRBV28 with TRBJ2-5; D is uncertain. This CDR3 is 14 amino acids long. V lost 3 bases to trimming and J lost 0 bases, with 8 bases between them. CDR1 and CDR2 from the germline V gene are MDHEN and SYDVKM. The CDR3 bases are TGTGCCAGCAGTTTTCATCGGTACCAAGAGACCCAGTACTTC. This translates into CASSFHRYQETQYF.

The chain has TRBV7-9 and TRBJ1-5; possibly TRBD1 for D (5 bases). V shed 6 bases and J shed 1 base, with 10 bases lying between them. Germline-derived CDR1 and CDR2 are SEHNR and FQNEAQ (reference sequence). This CDR3 has 14 residues. The CDR3 DNA is TGTGCCAGCAGTATCGAGGGGAGCAATCAGCCCCAGCATTTT. Translation gives CASSIEGSNQPQHF. Supplemented by reference TRBV7-9 and TRBJ1-5, the full variable domain reads DTGVSQNPRHKITKRGQNVTFRCDPISEHNRLYWYRQTLGQGPEFLTYFQNEAQLEKSRLLSDRFSAERPKGSFSTLEIQRTEQGDSAMYLCASSIEGSNQPQHFGDGTRLSIL.

V and J are TRBV19 and TRBJ1-1; D might be TRBD1 (5 bases). Deletions cut 5 bases from V and 4 bases from J, with 14 bases between. CDR3 length: 14 amino acids. Germline CDR1 LNHDA, CDR2 SQIVND (reference sequence). Written as DNA, the CDR3 is TGTGCCAGTAGTCCCCCCCGCGGGGCCACTGAAGCTTTCTTT. As protein: CASSPPRGATEAFF.

This sequence joins TRBV6-5 and TRBJ1-4, with D perhaps TRBD1 (5 bases). The V gene's germline CDR1 is MNHEY and CDR2 SVGAGI. Trimming pared 0 bases from V and 7 bases from J, leaving 12 bases between. This CDR3 spans 15 amino acids. CDR3 DNA: TGTGCCAGCAGTTACTCTGGGGGACCGGGTGAAAAACTGTTTTTT. As protein: CASSYSGGPGEKLFF.

This clone showed up just a few times. V is TRBV6-5 and J is TRBJ2-2, with a weak D call TRBD1 (5 bases). Germline V lookup: CDR1 MNHEY, CDR2 SVGAGI. V gave up 6 bases and J gave up 1 base, with 12 bases separating them. This CDR3 comprises 15 residues. CDR3 in amino acids: CASSPSTVNTGELFF. DNA for the CDR3: TGTGCCAGCAGCCCCTCGACAGTGAACACCGGGGAGCTGTTTTTT.

The rearrangement joins TRBV24-1 to TRBJ2-1, with D possibly matching TRBD2 (7 bases). The V gene lost 9 bases and the J gene lost 2 bases, with 16 bases spanning the gap. There are 15 residues in the CDR3. Germline assignment: CDR1 KGHDR and CDR2 SFDVKD. CDR3 coding DNA: TGTGCCACCTCCGGGGGGCAGGGACCCTACAATGAGCAGTTCTTC. Its protein product is CATSGGQGPYNEQFF.

The rearrangement uses TRBV28 and TRBJ2-2; D uncertain. The length of the CDR3 is 13 residues. V shed 2 bases and J shed 5 bases, with 6 bases lying between them. Germline CDR1 is MDHEN and CDR2 is SYDVKM. CDR3 region: CASSLSLTGELFF. The CDR3 coding sequence is TGTGCCAGCAGTTTAAGCTTAACCGGGGAGCTGTTTTTT.

Only one count was recorded for this clone. The chain combines TRBV28 with TRBJ1-3; possibly TRBD1 for D (5 bases). CDR3 size: 16 residues. Germline assignment: CDR1 MDHEN and CDR2 SYDVKM. The V end was cut by 5 bases, the J end by 4 bases, with 18 bases between. The chain's CDR3 is CASSPLPGGEGNTIYF. The CDR3 nucleotides read TGTGCCAGCAGTCCGCTTCCGGGGGGAGAAGGAAACACCATATATTTT.

This chain links TRBV7-9 with TRBJ2-1, with 12 nucleotides matching TRBD2. V shed 5 bases and J 5 bases; nucleotides not matched to a gene: 10. This CDR3 comprises 17 residues. Germline assignment: CDR1 SEHNR and CDR2 FQNEAQ (reference sequence). The CDR3 DNA follows: TGTGCCAGCAGCGATGCTAGCGGGGGGGCCTCGGACAATGAGCAGTTCTTC. As protein: CASSDASGGASDNEQFF.

V and J are TRBV28 and TRBJ2-7; no reliable D call. Trimming took 5 bases from V and 0 from J, leaving 17 bases between them. Germline loops: CDR1 MDHEN, CDR2 SYDVKM. CDR3 length: 16 residues. CDR3 nucleotides: TGTGCCAGCAGTCCACCGGACGGGTCCCTCTCCTACGAGCAGTACTTC. This gives the protein CASSPPDGSLSYEQYF.

This clone has just a few counts. V and J are TRBV6-1 and TRBJ2-5; D remains unclear. The CDR3 runs to 13 residues. The germline V gene encodes CDR1 MNHNS and CDR2 SASEGT. V was pared by 2 bases and J by 7 bases, with 11 bases between. CDR3 sequence reads: CASSESKEWTQYF. CDR3 coding DNA: TGTGCCAGCAGTGAAAGTAAAGAATGGACCCAGTACTTC.

The J gene is TRBJ2-7, the V gene TRBV2; D is ambiguous. V lost 9 bases to trimming and J lost 5 bases, with 14 bases between them. The CDR3 consists of 12 residues. Germline CDR1 and CDR2: SNHLY and FYNNEI. CDR3 nucleotide sequence: TGTGCCAGTAATTCTAGAACCCACGAGCAGTACTTC. Translation gives CASNSRTHEQYF. The full variable domain, in which reference TRBV2 and TRBJ2-7 provide the parts outside the CDR3, is EPEVTQTPSHQVTQMGQEVILRCVPISNHLYFYWYRQILGQKVEFLVSFYNNEISEKSEIFDDQFSVERPDGSNFTLKIRSTKLEDSAMYFCASNSRTHEQYFGPGTRLTVT.

This sequence joins TRBV7-9 and TRBJ2-3; TRBD2 is a possible D gene (5 bases). Trimming stripped 7 bases from V and 6 bases from J, with 17 bases between. CDR1 and CDR2 from the germline V gene are SEHNR and FQNEAQ (reference sequence). The CDR3 loop spans 14 amino acids. The CDR3 protein is CASTRPGDSDTQYF. For the CDR3, the DNA is TGTGCCAGCACCCGGCCCGGGGATTCCGATACGCAGTATTTT. The complete variable domain, with remaining parts taken from reference TRBV7-9 and TRBJ2-3, reads DTGVSQNPRHKITKRGQNVTFRCDPISEHNRLYWYRQTLGQGPEFLTYFQNEAQLEKSRLLSDRFSAERPKGSFSTLEIQRTEQGDSAMYLCASTRPGDSDTQYFGPGTRLTVL.

The chain recombines TRBV7-2 with TRBJ1-6; D remains unclear. The CDR3 has 14 residues. The germline V gene has CDR1 SGHTA and CDR2 FQGNSA. Deletions cut 4 bases from V and 9 bases from J, with 13 bases between. The CDR3 region is CASSSVGTGSPLHF. The CDR3 nucleotides read TGTGCCAGCAGCTCAGTCGGCACCGGTTCACCCCTCCACTTT.